This T cell receptor (beta chain) was profiled in a study of blood T cells in healthy people across ages. Germline V CDR1 and CDR2: PRHDT, FYEKMQ (reference sequence). The CDR3 contains 15 residues. Trimming took 4 bases from V and 5 from J, leaving 14 bases between them. A J-beta primer mix and a sample-barcoded 5' primer were used in a second PCR of roughly 6 to 11 cycles. Each CDR3 protein is one row after TCRdb ran MiXCR on the 5' RACE reads. The table lists about 670,000 distinct CDR3 sequences, around 52% of them singletons, with roughly 14% in the top ten. The sequence came from a woman older than 75 in good health. Sequenced sample: blood. The chain uses TRBV13 and TRBJ2-2; maybe TRBD1 (6 bases). The CDR3 bases are TGTGCCAGCAGCTCACCCTCAGGGGTAACCGGGGAGCTGTTTTTT. The encoded protein is CASSSPSGVTGELFF.